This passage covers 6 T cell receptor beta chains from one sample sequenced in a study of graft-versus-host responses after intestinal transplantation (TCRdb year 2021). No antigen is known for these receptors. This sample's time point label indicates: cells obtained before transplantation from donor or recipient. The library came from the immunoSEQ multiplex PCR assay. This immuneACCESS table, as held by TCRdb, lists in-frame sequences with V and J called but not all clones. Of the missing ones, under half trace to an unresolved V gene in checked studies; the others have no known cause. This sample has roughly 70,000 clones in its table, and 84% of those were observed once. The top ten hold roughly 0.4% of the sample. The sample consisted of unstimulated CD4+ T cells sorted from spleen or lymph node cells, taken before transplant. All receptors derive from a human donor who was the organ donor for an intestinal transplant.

The CDR3: CASSLAPRGSGNTIYF. The CDR3 DNA follows: TGTGCCAGCAGCTTAGCGCCCAGGGGCTCTGGAAACACCATATATTTT. The chain employs TRBV7-2 and TRBJ1-3, with a weak D call TRBD1 (6 bases). The CDR3 spans 16 residues. V was clipped by 0 bases and J by 0 bases, with 9 bases between them. From germline, CDR1 is SGHTA and CDR2 FQGNSA. Using reference TRBV7-2 and TRBJ1-3 for the parts outside the CDR3, the full variable domain is GAGVSQSPSNKVTEKGKDVELRCDPISGHTALYWYRQSLGQGLEFLIYFQGNSAPDKSGLPSDRFSAERTGGSVSTLTIQRTQQEDSAVYLCASSLAPRGSGNTIYFGEGSWLTVV.

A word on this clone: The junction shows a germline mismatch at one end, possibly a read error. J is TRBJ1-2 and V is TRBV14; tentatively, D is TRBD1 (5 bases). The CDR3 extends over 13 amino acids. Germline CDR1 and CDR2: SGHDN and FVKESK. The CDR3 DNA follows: TGTGCCAGCAGCCCAGGGCCCAATTATGGTTACACCTTC. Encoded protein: CASSPGPNYGYTF.

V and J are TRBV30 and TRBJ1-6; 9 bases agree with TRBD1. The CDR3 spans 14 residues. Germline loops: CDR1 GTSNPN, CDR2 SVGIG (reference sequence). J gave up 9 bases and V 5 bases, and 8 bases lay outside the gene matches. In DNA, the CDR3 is TGTGCCTGGGCCTTAGGGACAGGGTTTTCACCCCTCCACTTT. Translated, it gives CAWALGTGFSPLHF. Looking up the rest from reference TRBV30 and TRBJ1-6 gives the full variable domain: SQTIHQWPATLVQPVGSPLSLECTVEGTSNPNLYWYRQAAGRGLQLLFYSVGIGQISSEVPQNLSASRPQDRQFILSSKKLLLSDSGFYLCAWALGTGFSPLHFGNGTRLTVT.

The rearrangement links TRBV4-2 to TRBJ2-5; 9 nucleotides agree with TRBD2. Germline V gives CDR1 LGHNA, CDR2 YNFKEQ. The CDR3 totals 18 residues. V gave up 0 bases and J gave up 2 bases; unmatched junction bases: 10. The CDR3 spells CASSQDIVVAGVQETQYF. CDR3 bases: TGTGCCAGCAGCCAAGATATAGTGGTAGCGGGGGTACAAGAGACCCAGTACTTC.

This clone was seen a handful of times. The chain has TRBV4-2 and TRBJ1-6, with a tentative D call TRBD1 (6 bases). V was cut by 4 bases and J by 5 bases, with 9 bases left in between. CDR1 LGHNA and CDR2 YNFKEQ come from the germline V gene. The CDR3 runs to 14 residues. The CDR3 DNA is TGTGCCAGCAGCCGACGACAGGATAATTCACCCCTCCACTTT. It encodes CASSRRQDNSPLHF.

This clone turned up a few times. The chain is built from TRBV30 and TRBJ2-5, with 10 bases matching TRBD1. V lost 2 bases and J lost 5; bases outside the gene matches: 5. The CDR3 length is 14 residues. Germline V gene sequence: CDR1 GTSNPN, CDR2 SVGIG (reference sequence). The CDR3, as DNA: TGTGCCTGGAGTATCCGGGACAGGGGTGAGACCCAGTACTTC. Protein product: CAWSIRDRGETQYF.